The clone carrying this T cell receptor (beta chain) turned up a few times. What it recognizes is unknown. In germline, CDR1 is SNHLY, CDR2 FYNNEI. Trimming left V 7 bases short and J 7 bases short, with 11 bases between. CDR3 length: 13 amino acids. Treatment defined: approximately nine-day PBMC culture with coronavirus spike peptide pools or control peptides (ViraFEST assay). Samples of CD4+ T cells were obtained from the unexposed donor before the COVID-19 pandemic (2011-2018). Four cold-coronavirus spikes and SARS-CoV-2 S/N were the probes applied, cells permitting, to CD4+ T cells from unexposed donors. This sample is part of a study of vaccination and CD4 T cells after COVID-19. Study-level background: Overlapping peptides of the spike proteins of SARS-CoV-2, HCoV-NL63, HCoV-OC43 and HCoV-229E were used for cell stimulation. Study findings and constraints: Looking at convalescent patients, 304 of their 307 vaccine-specific clones were spike mono-reactive.

The Oncomine TCR Beta short-read assay was applied to DNA of cultured CD4+ T cells. Genomic DNA from cultured CD4+ T cells was extracted. TCRdb used MiXCR to reprocess the PCR reads, holding one entry per CDR3 protein. Among roughly 9,000 distinct CDR3 sequences listed, 30% to 35% were seen once. This TCR derives from a human donor in good health. The gene calls are TRBV2 and TRBJ1-6; possibly TRBD1 for D (5 bases). What was sequenced was CD4+ T cells from blood, cultured in vitro. The CDR3 nucleotides are TGTGCCAGCAACCGGGACCAAAATTCACCCCTCCACTTT. Translation: CASNRDQNSPLHF.